What follows are 13 T cell receptor beta chains derived from one specimen sequenced in a study of cytomegalovirus exposure and HLA in healthy donors (TCRdb year 2017). The method behind the library was the immunoSEQ multiplex PCR assay. A mixture of 60 forward primers for TCR Vbeta segments and 13 reverse primers for TCR Jbeta segments was used in the multiplex PCR. In its TCRdb copy, this immuneACCESS table keeps in-frame sequences only and misses some clones. Where compared with another copy, unresolved V genes explain less than half of these, and the others have no known cause. Here the sample has around 200,000 clones; approximately 78% occur a single time. Together, the top ten hold less than 3% of the sample. The sequencing input was PBMCs. Receptors were obtained from a middle-aged woman in good health and CMV-seronegative.

Here the CDR3 DNA reads TGTGCCAGCAGTATCCGGGACACAGATTCACCCCTCCACTTT. It translates to CASSIRDTDSPLHF. The rearrangement uses TRBV6-5 and TRBJ1-6, with a tentative D call TRBD1 (6 bases). Per the germline V gene, CDR1 is MNHEY and CDR2 is SVGAGI. V was trimmed by 5 bases and J by 8 bases, leaving 13 bases between them. This CDR3 has 14 residues.

This clone was seen a few times. This chain joins TRBV5-1 and TRBJ2-5, with 9 bases fitting TRBD2. V was pared by 2 bases and J by 1 base, with 9 bases of the junction left unmatched. The CDR3 has 17 amino acids. The germline V gene encodes CDR1 SGHRS and CDR2 YFSETQ. CDR3: CASSLRLAADPQETQYF. CDR3 nucleotides: TGCGCCAGCAGCTTAAGACTAGCGGCCGATCCCCAAGAGACCCAGTACTTC. Based on the CDR3 plus reference TRBV5-1 and TRBJ2-5, the full variable domain is KAGVTQTPRYLIKTRGQQVTLSCSPISGHRSVSWYQQTPGQGLQFLFEYFSETQRNKGNFPGRFSGRQFSNSRSEMNVSTLELGDSALYLCASSLRLAADPQETQYFGPGTRLLVL.

J is TRBJ1-2 and V is TRBV5-5; D is ambiguous. V lost 2 bases and J 4 bases, leaving 24 bases between the germline ends. The germline CDR1 and CDR2 sequences are SGHKS and YYEKEE (reference sequence). The CDR3 runs 18 residues. The CDR3, as DNA: TGTGCCAGCAGCTTCGATGGGGAGGGTACCCTGATAGTCTATGGCTACACCTTC. Amino acid sequence: CASSFDGEGTLIVYGYTF.

The J gene is TRBJ2-2, the V gene TRBV30, with TRBD2 matching 13 bases. After removal of 3 bases from V and 1 base from J, the junction contained 8 bases not matched to a gene. Germline V gives CDR1 GTSNPN, CDR2 SVGIG (reference sequence). The CDR3 is 18 amino acids. The CDR3 reads CAWSRTSGSSKNTGELFF. CDR3 DNA sequence: TGTGCCTGGAGCCGGACTAGCGGGAGTTCGAAGAACACCGGGGAGCTGTTTTTT.

This clone was recorded once. The chain recombines TRBV10-1 with TRBJ2-1; TRBD1 agrees at 7 bases. Germline V CDR1 and CDR2: WNHNN, SYGVQD (reference sequence). V trimming: 4 bases; J trimming: 10 bases; junction bases outside the gene matches: 10. There are 14 residues in the CDR3. Here the CDR3 DNA reads TGCGCCAGCAGTGCGACCAGACAGGGACGCGAGCAGTTCTTC. This gives the protein CASSATRQGREQFF.

This sequence joins TRBV25-1 and TRBJ2-5, with 8 bases that match TRBD1. V lost 1 base to trimming and J lost 5 bases; unmatched junction nucleotides: 6. The length of the CDR3 is 15 residues. Germline V CDR1 and CDR2: MGHDK, SYGVNS. CDR3 residues: CASSELYGDRETQYF. The CDR3 DNA sequence: TGTGCCAGCAGTGAATTGTACGGGGACAGGGAGACCCAGTACTTC. Full variable domain (remainder filled in from reference TRBV25-1 and TRBJ2-5): EADIYQTPRYLVIGTGKKITLECSQTMGHDKMYWYQQDPGMELHLIHYSYGVNSTEKGDLSSESTVSRIRTEHFPLTLESARPSHTSQYLCASSELYGDRETQYFGPGTRLLVL.

The chain links TRBV6-1 to TRBJ2-1; D is perhaps TRBD2 (5 bases). The CDR3 spans 16 residues. Germline CDR1 and CDR2: MNHNS and SASEGT. V was shortened by 4 bases and J by 2 bases, with 15 bases between the two germline ends. CDR3 protein: CASSVEDSIPYNEQFF. CDR3 in DNA: TGTGCCAGCAGTGTCGAGGACTCGATTCCCTACAATGAGCAGTTCTTC.

This sequence joins TRBV7-6 and TRBJ2-7; 9 bases align to TRBD1. CDR1 SGHVS and CDR2 FNYEAQ come from the germline V gene. The V and J ends lost 6 bases and 0 bases, in that order; junction bases with no gene match: 9. The CDR3 extends over 16 amino acids. CDR3 DNA sequence: TGTGCCAGCAGTCCTAGGACAGGGGCCCTCTCCTACGAGCAGTACTTC. Translation: CASSPRTGALSYEQYF.

This clone was detected only a few times. This chain uses TRBV30 with TRBJ2-5; maybe TRBD2 (5 bases). V was pared by 1 base and J by 5 bases, with 14 bases between. Germline loops: CDR1 GTSNPN, CDR2 SVGIG (reference sequence). The CDR3 covers 14 residues. CDR3 loop: CAWSAGLGEETQYF. The CDR3 DNA sequence: TGTGCCTGGAGTGCCGGACTGGGAGAGGAGACCCAGTACTTC.

This sequence joins TRBV5-1 and TRBJ2-7, with unresolved D. Germline loops: CDR1 SGHRS, CDR2 YFSETQ. Trimming removed 4 bases at V and 4 bases at J, with 12 bases between. The CDR3 covers 13 residues. The CDR3 here is CASSRGFYYEQYF. The CDR3 DNA is TGCGCCAGCAGCCGCGGCTTTTATTACGAGCAGTACTTC.

This clone occurred a few times. The rearrangement joins TRBV6-1 to TRBJ1-2; 8 bases match TRBD1. The CDR3 contains 16 residues. With V trimmed by 4 bases and J by 3 bases, 10 bases remained unmatched. Germline V CDR1 and CDR2: MNHNS, SASEGT. The chain's CDR3 is CASSGFTGGGYYGYTF. The CDR3 DNA reads as TGTGCCAGCAGTGGATTTACAGGGGGAGGATACTATGGCTACACCTTC.

This chain joins TRBV27 and TRBJ2-2; TRBD1 is a possible D gene (5 bases). Per germline, CDR1 MNHEY and CDR2 SMNVEV (reference sequence). There are 15 residues in the CDR3. V lost 8 bases and J 0 bases, leaving 13 bases between the germline ends. CDR3 sequence reads: CASRRPTANTGELFF. DNA of the CDR3: TGTGCCAGCCGCCGACCGACAGCGAACACCGGGGAGCTGTTTTTT.

This rearrangement joins TRBV27 to TRBJ2-3; D gene uncertain. The germline V gene has CDR1 MNHEY and CDR2 SMNVEV (reference sequence). The CDR3 is made up of 12 amino acids. Trimming pared 6 bases from V and 2 bases from J, leaving 6 bases between. The CDR3 is CASSTYTDTQYF. CDR3 sequence (DNA): TGTGCCAGCAGCACCTACACAGATACGCAGTATTTT.